This T cell receptor beta chain was obtained from a study of T cells after yellow fever vaccination. Findings and limits, study-wide: Just a small share of clonotypes turned up in the CD4 compartment as well as the CD8 compartment. Re-detected after boosting: most primary clones, 96% of CD4 and 80% to 90% of CD8.

With regard to this clonotype: Its antigen is currently unknown.

The study made its TCR cDNA through 5'RACE template switching. That step introduced a universal primer site along with UMIs. A single record per CDR3 protein comes from TCRdb applying MiXCR to the 5' RACE reads. The sample gives just under 600,000 distinct CDR3 sequences, approximately 12% of which show up once; roughly 13% is in the top ten. The sample was PBMCs, taken on the day of the yellow fever booster vaccination. The TCR comes from a young man who received the YFV17D yellow fever vaccine.

The CDR3 sequence is CAMSHDLLADTQYF. Here the CDR3 DNA reads TGTGCCATGAGCCATGACCTCCTCGCCGATACGCAGTATTTT. The genes are TRBV7-8 and TRBJ2-3; no clear D. Trimming took 10 bases from V and 6 from J, leaving 20 bases between them. Germline V gene sequence: CDR1 SGHVS, CDR2 FQNEAQ. This CDR3 contains 14 residues.